The rows below give T cell receptor beta chains drawn from one sample of a study of cytomegalovirus exposure and HLA in healthy donors. Assay: immunoSEQ multiplex PCR; the TCRdb copy retains only in-frame clones and omits some. This sample has about 220,000 clones, with roughly 84% found just once. Sequences were obtained from PBMCs. The source is a boy aged 2-15 years in good health and CMV-seronegative. CDR3s include the opening cysteine and the closing phenylalanine or tryptophan. D genes are given only for firm matches. Clone sizes are given selectively: once, few, many, or a class where the clone is expanded.

>TRBD2|TRBJ2-5|.|TRBV6-1
TGTGCCAGCAGTAAACTAGCGGGGGGCCAAGAGACCCAGTACTTC
CASSKLAGGQETQYF
>TRBD2|TRBJ2-7|.|TRBV27
TGTGCCAGCAGGACTAGCGGGAGTTTCGCCTACGAGCAGTACTTC
CASRTSGSFAYEQYF
>.|TRBJ1-2|.|TRBV5-4
TGTGCCAGCAGCTTGGCTCCAGGGCGATACTATGGCTACACCTTC
CASSLAPGRYYGYTF
>.|TRBJ2-7|.|TRBV19
TGTGCCAGTAGTATGATTGAGGGCAGCGAGCAGTACTTC
CASSMIEGSEQYF
>.|TRBJ2-1|.|TRBV5-1
TGCGCCAGCAGCTCTGACAGTTCCTACAATGAGCAGTTCTTC
CASSSDSSYNEQFF
>.|TRBJ1-3|.|TRBV6-1
TGTGCCAGCAGTGAAGCGGGGCAGTCGGTGGGCACCATATATTTT
CASSEAGQSVGTIYF
>TRBD1|TRBJ1-2|.|TRBV2
TGTGCCAGCAGGGGACAGGGATATGGCTACACCTTC
CASRGQGYGYTF
>TRBD2|TRBJ2-7|.|TRBV4-1
TGCGCCAGCAGCCACCCGGGACTAGCTTACGAGCAGTACTTC
CASSHPGLAYEQYF
>TRBD2|TRBJ2-1|.|TRBV9
TGTGCCAGCAGCGTCCCGGGGGGGCAGGGTGACAATGAGCAGTTCTTC
CASSVPGGQGDNEQFF
>.|TRBJ2-3|.|TRBV6-4
TGTGCCAGCAGTGATATCAGCTGGGCGAGCACAGATACGCAGTATTTT
CASSDISWASTDTQYF
>.|TRBJ1-4|.|TRBV18
TGTGCCAGCTCACCACCGAGGCAGTCAACTAATGAAAAACTGTTTTTT
CASSPPRQSTNEKLFF
>TRBD2|TRBJ2-7|.|TRBV6-1
TGTGCCAGCAGTGAATTGTCAAGGACTAGCAATCTCTTC
CASSELSRTSNLF
>TRBD1|TRBJ2-7|once|TRBV11-2
TGTGCCAGCAGCCTGGGACAGGGAGATTACGAGCAGTACTTC
CASSLGQGDYEQYF
>.|TRBJ1-1|.|TRBV30
TGTGCCTGGAGAACTCCGGTCTTGGCTTTCTTT
CAWRTPVLAFF
>TRBD2|TRBJ2-2|.|TRBV10-2
TGCGCCAGCACCCATAAAGGGACTAGCGGGAGGGATGGCACCGGGGAGCTGTTTTTT
CASTHKGTSGRDGTGELFF
>.|TRBJ2-7|once|TRBV13
TGTGCCAGCAGCCCCCTGGAAGTGCCCGGGGGAGGATCCTACGAGCAGTACTTC
CASSPLEVPGGGSYEQYF
>TRBD2|TRBJ2-5|.|TRBV2
TGTGCCAGCAGTGAGGGGGGGTTGGAGACCCAGTACTTC
CASSEGGLETQYF
>TRBD1|TRBJ2-7|.|TRBV19
TGTGCCAGTAGTAAACCGGGACAGGGTTACTACGAGCAGTACTTC
CASSKPGQGYYEQYF
>.|TRBJ2-3|.|TRBV10-3
TGTGCCATCAGTGAGTCGGGTAGGTGGGCCGGAGATACGCAGTATTTT
CAISESGRWAGDTQYF
>TRBD2|TRBJ2-1|.|TRBV5-1
TGCGCCAGCAGCTTGGGGGCTAGCGGGGGGGCCAATGAGCAGTTCTTC
CASSLGASGGANEQFF
>.|TRBJ2-7|few|TRBV6-1
TGTGCCAGCAGTGGGACGGGGACCTACGAGCAGTACTTC
CASSGTGTYEQYF
>TRBD1|TRBJ2-7|.|TRBV6-4
TGTGCCAGCAGCCCCGGGACAGGGGTGGGGGAGCAGTACTTC
CASSPGTGVGEQYF
>.|TRBJ2-2|few|TRBV29-1
TGCAGCGCCGGCGGGACCGTGAACACCGGGGAGCTGTTTTTT
CSAGGTVNTGELFF
>.|TRBJ2-1|few|TRBV5-1
TGCGCCAGCAGCTTAAATAGAGCCTACAATGAGCAGTTCTTC
CASSLNRAYNEQFF
>.|TRBJ2-7|.|TRBV5-1
TGCGCCAGCAGCTTGAGGAGAGGAGACGAGCAGTACTTC
CASSLRRGDEQYF
>TRBD1|TRBJ2-1|once|TRBV6-1
TGTGCCAGCAGTGACTTCCGGGACAGCAGGGGTGAGCAGTTCTTC
CASSDFRDSRGEQFF
>.|TRBJ1-4|.|TRBV5-6
TGTGCCAGCAGCTTGCACAGGGATGGTGAAAAACTGTTTTTT
CASSLHRDGEKLFF
>TRBD1|TRBJ1-2|.|TRBV6-5
TGTGCCAGCAGTGACAGGGGTGGTGGCTACACCTTC
CASSDRGGGYTF
>.|TRBJ1-1|.|TRBV15
TGTGCCACCAGCAGAGATCAGGGCTTAAGTGAAGCTTTCTTT
CATSRDQGLSEAFF
>TRBD1|TRBJ1-5|once|TRBV27
TGTGCCAGCAGTGCCTGGACAGGGAAGGGTCAGCCCCAGCATTTT
CASSAWTGKGQPQHF
>.|TRBJ2-5|.|TRBV2
TGTGCCAGCAGTGACGGGGGGCAGGCGACCCAGTACTTC
CASSDGGQATQYF
>.|TRBJ2-3|.|TRBV7-9
TGTGCCAGCAGCCGGGGACACCTCACAGATACGCAGTATTTT
CASSRGHLTDTQYF
>.|TRBJ1-2|.|TRBV6-5
TGTGCCAGCAGTTACCTTGGTGAGCTACCCTATGGCTACACCTTC
CASSYLGELPYGYTF
>.|TRBJ1-1|few|TRBV30
TGTGCCTGGAGTGGGGTGGAGGGTACTGAAGCTTTCTTT
CAWSGVEGTEAFF
>.|TRBJ1-1|.|TRBV6-5
TGTGCCAGCAGCCACTACAGGGAACTTAACACTGAAGCTTTCTTT
CASSHYRELNTEAFF
>.|TRBJ2-1|.|TRBV7-2
TGTGCAGCGGGGGCAGGGGGCTACAATGAGCAGTTCTTC
CAAGAGGYNEQFF
>.|TRBJ2-7|.|TRBV5-8
TGTGCCAGCAGCTTGAGGACAAACTACGAGCAGTACTTC
CASSLRTNYEQYF
>.|TRBJ1-1|once|TRBV18
TGTGCCAGCTCACTGGGGGCGGTAGCTAACACTGAAGCTTTCTTT
CASSLGAVANTEAFF
>.|TRBJ1-2|.|TRBV9
TGTGCCAGCAGCGTAGGGACACATGGCTACACCTTC
CASSVGTHGYTF